Sequencing of this T cell receptor beta chain was carried out in a study of blood T cells in healthy people across ages (dated by TCRdb to about 2015). Regarding the research as a whole: In model experiments, template switching captured roughly one uniquely barcoded TCR beta cDNA molecule for every two T cells. To track age-related changes in TCR beta repertoire diversity, the study relied on deep sequencing normalized with unique cDNA molecular identifiers. The donors were split into four age groups: young (average approximately 16 years), middle-aged (over 35), aged (about 56) and long-lived (approximately 89). To avoid experimental bias, donors of different ages were distributed randomly across sequencing lanes. For two donors (one aged 18 to 29 and one aged 80 or older), the study analyzed two additional independent replicas of 1 million unique cDNA reads from the same blood draw.

The library came from 5' RACE. Sequencing relied on an Illumina HiSeq 2500. A second PCR of about 6 to 12 cycles was performed with a sample-barcoded 5' primer and a J-beta primer mix. A template-switch 5' adaptor carrying 12 random nucleotides introduced a unique molecular identifier onto each TCR beta cDNA molecule. Each sample yielded at least 2.5 million CDR3-containing paired-end reads. First-strand cDNA was synthesized from all RNA with the Mint cDNA synthesis kit, primed by a TRBC-specific oligonucleotide. All cDNA was treated with uracil-DNA glycosylase and then went through a first 18-cycle PCR with the universal primers M1SS and BC2_uni_R. As for how the authors treated the data: For normalization, 1 million high-quality reads were randomly selected from each sample, with every read carrying a distinct molecular identifier. Reads sharing molecular identifiers were discarded rather than binned into consensus sequences. CDR3 identification, clonotype clustering and error correction used MiTCR with a Q25 quality threshold and the strictest error-elimination algorithm. A nonparametric unseen species model with Euler transformation was used to estimate a lower bound on total TCR beta diversity. The public reads were reprocessed in TCRdb via fastp at Q25 and MiXCR, keeping in-frame beta chains. Here each entry gathers all rows of one CDR3 protein and keeps the most common genes and DNA. Clone size and V and J calls follow TCRdb, not the original study. The sample table records around 800,000 distinct CDR3 sequences; about half of these occur just once. Approximately 18% of the sample is held by the ten biggest clonotypes.

Comments on this clonotype: This clone's antigen is unknown. It has no much larger one-base neighbor in the sample; base qualities were not kept.

The approximately 39 donors, aged roughly 6 to 90 years, were systemically healthy Caucasian individuals from Russia. Each donor gave ten milliliters of peripheral blood, collected into EDTA-treated Vacutainer tubes. Ficoll-Paque density-gradient centrifugation was used to isolate PBMCs, with at least 6.5 million per sample. Trizol reagent was used to extract total RNA from PBMCs, with at least 5 micrograms per sample. For every donor, flow cytometry on a PBMC aliquot measured the percentage of naive CD45RAhigh/CD27high T cells. Relative to germline, V is 3 bases shorter and J is 0 bases shorter, with 21 bases between their ends. The germline V gene encodes CDR1 KGHSH and CDR2 LQKENI. From the cysteine through the phenylalanine, the CDR3 covers 18 amino acids. The retained sequence is limited to the CDR3, 54 bases, with the frame set at the first base. The research as a whole found: Compared with the aged group, more naive CD4+ T cells, fewer expanded clones and increased TCR diversity were shown by the long-lived group, suggesting age selection. Estimates of total diversity from one million sequenced T cells were regarded as lower bounds and underestimates. The CMV infection status of donors was not known, potentially confounding age-related changes in expanded clonotypes. Conclusive comparison of naive and antigen-experienced compartments was prevented by the profiling of bulk unsorted PBMCs. There was a strong correlation between observed TCR beta diversity and the percentage of naive T cells measured by flow cytometry. As age increased, observed TCR beta diversity per million T cells dropped in a roughly linear way, and a significant reduction was already evident by age around 41.

The receptor was derived from a man older than 75 in good health. Sequencing was done on a sample of blood. The rearrangement combines TRBV18 with TRBJ2-7; TRBD1 is possibly the D segment (5 matching bases). The sequenced DNA is TGTGCCAGCTCACCGTCCCCGAACTTGGGGCTAACCTCCTACGAGCAGTACTTC. Its translation reads: CASSPSPNLGLTSYEQYF.